This T cell receptor (beta chain) is drawn from a study of T cell clonotyping in hematopoietic cell transplantation (dated by TCRdb to the early 2020s). With regard to the full study: Recipient samples taken before transplant were obtained following cytoreduction. In the study, some 140 blood samples were gathered from approximately 33 consecutive transplant recipients and their related donors. Recruitment of patients was conducted between 2015 and January 2017, and follow-up was continued until September 2020 or death. Results the study describes overall, beyond this receptor: After transplant, TCR diversity in recipients dropped, and pathologically expanded clonotypes increased progressively from day 30 to day 180. Broader TCR repertoire diversity after transplant was predicted by Inverse Simpson Index values from donors and from recipients before transplant. Recipient repertoires showed only a small fraction of overlap with donor repertoires, and over 97% appeared de novo at the given depth. The sample size was limited, and CD4 and CD8 repertoire contributions could not be separated because cells were not sorted.

With the immunoSEQ assay, which is a bias-controlled multiplex PCR relying on V- and J-specific primers, TCR beta CDR3 regions were amplified from genomic DNA. In a second PCR step, a proprietary barcode and Illumina adapter sequences were attached to the CDR3 amplicons. An Illumina MiSeq instrument was used for sequencing of the CDR3 libraries. The source study handled its data this way. Export and quality control were handled in immunoSEQ Analyzer 3.0, while downstream analyses relied on R Bioconductor and Immunarch. Only productive rearrangements in the normalized downsampled data set went into calculating the repertoire metrics. Clonotypes larger than 5 templates in the normalized cohort were defined as pathologically expanded. The Inverse Simpson Index was used to measure repertoire diversity. To capture all clonotypes, the CMV-specificity analyses were run on the non-normalized data set. Not all clones reach the TCRdb copy of this immuneACCESS table, which keeps in-frame sequences only. Checked studies attribute under half of the gap to unresolved V genes and leave the rest unexplained. V, J and clone size reflect that table, while D and trimming were determined from the DNA. For this sample there are over 25,000 clones; around 83% appear just once. The ten largest clones add up to approximately 24% of the sample.

Details on this clone: What this receptor recognizes is not known. Base qualities are not at hand, and no much larger clone is one base apart.

From a lookup of the germline V gene, CDR1 and CDR2 are SGHRS and YFSETQ. V lost 2 bases and J lost 6 bases, and the count of bases not matched to a germline gene is 9. There are 15 amino acids in the CDR3, from cysteine to phenylalanine inclusive. The sequence is cut down to CDR3 DNA, 45 bases in frame from base 1. What the time point label conveys for this sample: recipient sample about 28 days before transplant, after cytoreduction. Blood samples were obtained from recipients approximately 28 days before transplant and at days 30, 100 and 180 after transplant. Nuclei Lysis Solution was used to extract genomic DNA from fresh or cryopreserved unfractionated peripheral blood mononuclear cells.

The clonotype comes from a woman aged 60-75 years with acute myeloid leukemia. Some clones in this sample may be carry-over from other donors' samples. The starting material was peripheral blood mononuclear cells, obtained before stem cell transplant. The V gene is TRBV5-1 and the J gene is TRBJ2-7; 9 bases in between match TRBD1. In nucleotide form, the sequence is TGCGCCAGCAGCTTACCGGGACAGGGAAGGGGCGAGCAGTACTTC. The translation is CASSLPGQGRGEQYF.